This T cell receptor (beta chain) was sequenced in a study of cytomegalovirus exposure and HLA in healthy donors. Study information: Unique TCRs from HLA-typed donors, 65 million to 85 million of them, were held in an early data release. In terms of ancestry, the Caucasian-associated cluster contained 75% to 90% of the approximately 420 genotyped donors.

Germline V lookup: CDR1 MNHEY, CDR2 SMNVEV (reference sequence). CDR3 length: 15 residues. Trimming took 3 bases from V and 7 from J, leaving 16 bases between them. A multiplex PCR was run with 60 Vbeta primers and 13 Jbeta primers. Profiling relied on immunoSEQ multiplex PCR, and the TCRdb table lists in-frame clones only, not all of them. The sample carries around 190,000 clones, about 81% recorded once. J is TRBJ2-1 and V is TRBV27, with D tentatively TRBD2 (6 bases). The receptor comes from a man aged 25 to 40 in good health and CMV-seropositive. The sample consisted of PBMCs. The CDR3 nucleotides read TGTGCCAGCAGTTTTGTCTATAGCGCGGGAAATGAGCAGTTCTTC. This gives the protein CASSFVYSAGNEQFF.